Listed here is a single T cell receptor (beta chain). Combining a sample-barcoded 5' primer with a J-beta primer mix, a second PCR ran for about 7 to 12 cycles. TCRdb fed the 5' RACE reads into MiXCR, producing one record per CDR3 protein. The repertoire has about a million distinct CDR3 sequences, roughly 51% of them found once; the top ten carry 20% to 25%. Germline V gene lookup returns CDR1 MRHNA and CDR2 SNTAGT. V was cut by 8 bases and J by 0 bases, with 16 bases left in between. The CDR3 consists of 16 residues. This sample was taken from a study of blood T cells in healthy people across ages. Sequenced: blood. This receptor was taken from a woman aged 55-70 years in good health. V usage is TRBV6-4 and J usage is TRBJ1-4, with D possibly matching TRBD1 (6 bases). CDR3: CASPGDWTATNEKLFF. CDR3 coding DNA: TGTGCCAGCCCAGGGGATTGGACAGCAACTAATGAAAAACTGTTTTTT.